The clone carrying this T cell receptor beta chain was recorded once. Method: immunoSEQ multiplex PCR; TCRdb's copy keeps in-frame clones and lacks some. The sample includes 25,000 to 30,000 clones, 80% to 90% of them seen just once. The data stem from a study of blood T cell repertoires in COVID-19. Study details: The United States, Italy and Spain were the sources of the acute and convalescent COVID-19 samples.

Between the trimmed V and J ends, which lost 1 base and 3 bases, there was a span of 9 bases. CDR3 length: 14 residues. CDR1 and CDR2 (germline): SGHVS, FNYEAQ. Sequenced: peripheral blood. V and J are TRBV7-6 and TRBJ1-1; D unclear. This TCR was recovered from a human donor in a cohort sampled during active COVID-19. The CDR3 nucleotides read TGTGCCAGCAGCTTAGAGGCAGACTACACTGAAGCTTTCTTT. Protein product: CASSLEADYTEAFF. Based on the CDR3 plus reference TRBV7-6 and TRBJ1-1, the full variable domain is GAGVSQSPRYKVTKRGQDVALRCDPISGHVSLYWYRQALGQGPEFLTYFNYEAQQDKSGLPNDRFSAERPEGSISTLTIQRTEQRDSAMYRCASSLEADYTEAFFGQGTRLTVV.